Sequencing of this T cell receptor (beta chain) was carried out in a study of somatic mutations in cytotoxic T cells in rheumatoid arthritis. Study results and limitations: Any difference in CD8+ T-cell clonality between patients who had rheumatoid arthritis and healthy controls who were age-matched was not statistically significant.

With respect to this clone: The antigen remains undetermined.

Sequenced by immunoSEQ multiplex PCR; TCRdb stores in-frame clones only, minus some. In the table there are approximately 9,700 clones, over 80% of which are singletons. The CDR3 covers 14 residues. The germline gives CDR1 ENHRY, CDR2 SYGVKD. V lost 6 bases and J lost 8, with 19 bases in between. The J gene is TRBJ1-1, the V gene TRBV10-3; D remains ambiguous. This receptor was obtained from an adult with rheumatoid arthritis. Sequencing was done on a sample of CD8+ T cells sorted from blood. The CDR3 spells CAIRLDGRRIEAFF. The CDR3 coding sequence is TGTGCCATCAGACTCGACGGTAGGAGGATCGAAGCTTTCTTT.